This T cell receptor (beta chain) was sequenced in a study of tumor-infiltrating lymphocytes in localized non-small cell lung cancer. Of note for this clone: Its antigen is unknown.

V was cut by 6 bases and J by 4 bases, with 6 bases left in between. From germline, CDR1 is MDHEN and CDR2 SYDVKM. The length of the CDR3 is 11 residues. Broader study findings: Only some patients had TCR sequencing, depending on available tissue.

The protocol was immunoSEQ multiplex PCR, while the TCRdb copy is restricted to in-frame clones and leaves out a portion. This sample has fewer than 20,000 clones, with approximately 68% found just once. The specimen sequenced was lung tumor tissue. The clonotype originates from a human donor with non-small cell lung cancer. V gene TRBV28 combines with J gene TRBJ1-2; no definite D call. This CDR3 reads CASSLAYGYTF. The CDR3, as DNA: TGTGCCAGCAGCTTGGCCTATGGCTACACCTTC.